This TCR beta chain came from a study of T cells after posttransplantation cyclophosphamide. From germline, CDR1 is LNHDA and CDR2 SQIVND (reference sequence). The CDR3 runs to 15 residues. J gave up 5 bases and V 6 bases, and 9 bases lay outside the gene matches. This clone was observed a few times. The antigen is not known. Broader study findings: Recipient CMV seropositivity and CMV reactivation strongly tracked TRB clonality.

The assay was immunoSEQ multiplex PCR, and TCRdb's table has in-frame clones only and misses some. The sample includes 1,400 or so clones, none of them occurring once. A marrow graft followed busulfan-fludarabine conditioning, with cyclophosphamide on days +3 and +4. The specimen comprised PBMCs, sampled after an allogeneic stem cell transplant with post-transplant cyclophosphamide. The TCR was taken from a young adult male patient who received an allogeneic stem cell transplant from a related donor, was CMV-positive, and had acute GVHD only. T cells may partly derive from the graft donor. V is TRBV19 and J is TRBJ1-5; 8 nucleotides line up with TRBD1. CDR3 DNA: TGTGCCAGTAGAAGTGGGACAGGCGGAGATCAGCCCCAGCATTTT. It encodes CASRSGTGGDQPQHF.